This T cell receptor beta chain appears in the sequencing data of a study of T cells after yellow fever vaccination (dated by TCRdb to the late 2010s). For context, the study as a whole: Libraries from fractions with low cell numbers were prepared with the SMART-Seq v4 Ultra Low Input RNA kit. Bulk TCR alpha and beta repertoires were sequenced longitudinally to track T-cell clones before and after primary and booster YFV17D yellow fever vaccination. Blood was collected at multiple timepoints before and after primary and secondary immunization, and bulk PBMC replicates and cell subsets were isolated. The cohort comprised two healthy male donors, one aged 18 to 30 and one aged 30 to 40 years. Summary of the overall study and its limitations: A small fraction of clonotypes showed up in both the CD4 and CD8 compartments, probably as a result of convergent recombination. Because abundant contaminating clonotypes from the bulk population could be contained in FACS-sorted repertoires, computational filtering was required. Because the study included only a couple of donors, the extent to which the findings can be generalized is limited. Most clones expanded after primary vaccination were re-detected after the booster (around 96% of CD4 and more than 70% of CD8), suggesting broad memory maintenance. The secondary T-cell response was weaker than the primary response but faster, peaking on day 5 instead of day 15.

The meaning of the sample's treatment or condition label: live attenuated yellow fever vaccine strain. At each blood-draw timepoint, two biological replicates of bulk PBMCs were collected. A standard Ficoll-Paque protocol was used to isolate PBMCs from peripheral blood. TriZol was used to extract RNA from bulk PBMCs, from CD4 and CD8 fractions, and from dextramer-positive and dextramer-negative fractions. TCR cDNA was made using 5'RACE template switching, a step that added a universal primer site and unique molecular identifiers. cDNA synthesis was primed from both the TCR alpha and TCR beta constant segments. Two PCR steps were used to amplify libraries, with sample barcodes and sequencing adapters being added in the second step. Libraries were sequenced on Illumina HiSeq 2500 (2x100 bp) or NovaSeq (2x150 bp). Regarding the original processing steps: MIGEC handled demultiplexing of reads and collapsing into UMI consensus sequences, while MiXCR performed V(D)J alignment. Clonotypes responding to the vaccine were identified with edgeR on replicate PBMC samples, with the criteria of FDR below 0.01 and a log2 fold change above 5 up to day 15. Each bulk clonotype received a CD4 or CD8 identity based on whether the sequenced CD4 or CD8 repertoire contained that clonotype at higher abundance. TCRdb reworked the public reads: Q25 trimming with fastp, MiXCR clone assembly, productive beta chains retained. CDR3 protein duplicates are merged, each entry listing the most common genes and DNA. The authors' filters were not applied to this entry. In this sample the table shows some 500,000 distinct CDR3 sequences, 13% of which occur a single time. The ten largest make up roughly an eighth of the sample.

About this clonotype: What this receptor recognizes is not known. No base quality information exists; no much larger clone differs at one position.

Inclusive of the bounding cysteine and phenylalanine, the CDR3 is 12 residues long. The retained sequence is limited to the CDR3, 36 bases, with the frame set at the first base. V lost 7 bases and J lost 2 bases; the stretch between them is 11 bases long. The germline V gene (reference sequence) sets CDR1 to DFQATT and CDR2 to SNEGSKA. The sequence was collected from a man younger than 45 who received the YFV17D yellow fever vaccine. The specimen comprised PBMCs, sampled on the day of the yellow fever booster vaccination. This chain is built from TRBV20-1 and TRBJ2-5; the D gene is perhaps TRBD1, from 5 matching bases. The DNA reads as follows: TGCAGTGGATCAGGGTGGCAAGAGACCCAGTACTTC. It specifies CSGSGWQETQYF.